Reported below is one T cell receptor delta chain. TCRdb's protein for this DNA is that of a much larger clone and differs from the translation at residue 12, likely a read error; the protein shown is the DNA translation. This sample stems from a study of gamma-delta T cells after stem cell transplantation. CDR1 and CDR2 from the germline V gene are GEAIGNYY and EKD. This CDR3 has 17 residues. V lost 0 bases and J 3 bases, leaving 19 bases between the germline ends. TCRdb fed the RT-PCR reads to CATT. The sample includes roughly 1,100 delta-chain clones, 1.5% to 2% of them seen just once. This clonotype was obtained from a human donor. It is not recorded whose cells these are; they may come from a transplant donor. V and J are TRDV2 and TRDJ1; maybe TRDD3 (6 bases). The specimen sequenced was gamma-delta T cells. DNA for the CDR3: TGTGCCTGTGACACCGCTTGGGGGTCCTCTTACGCCGATAAACTCATCTTT. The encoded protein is CACDTAWGSSYADKLIF.